This paragraph reports one T cell receptor (beta chain). TCRdb's table, derived via immunoSEQ multiplex PCR, lists solely in-frame clones and lacks some. The sample lists some 200,000 clones, around 85% occurring once. The sample is drawn from a study of blood T cell repertoires in COVID-19. Study in general: Samples of COVID-19 (acute and convalescent) were obtained from the United States, Italy and Spain. PBMCs, B-cell-depleted T cells, or T cells were the source of the cDNA or gDNA that made up the material.

CDR1 LGHDT and CDR2 YNNKEL come from the germline V gene (reference sequence). The CDR3 is made up of 15 amino acids. Trimming pared 2 bases from V and 3 bases from J, leaving 14 bases between. The sequenced sample consisted of peripheral blood. This TCR was sampled from a woman between 65 and 79 years old with COVID-19, enrolled during active disease. This chain connects TRBV3-1 (or the pseudogene TRBV3-2) to TRBJ2-7; D is possibly TRBD2 (6 bases). CDR3 protein: CASSQSGDWIYEQYF. CDR3 DNA sequence: TGTGCCAGCAGCCAAAGTGGGGACTGGATCTACGAGCAGTACTTC.